Listed here are 26 T cell receptor beta chains from one sample, sequenced in a study of OX40 agonist ivuxolimab in advanced cancers. Sequencing used immunoSEQ multiplex PCR; TCRdb keeps in-frame clones, though not all of them. The sample includes 150,000 to 190,000 clones, 94% of them seen just once. The sample consisted of CD4+ or CD8+ T cells sorted from blood, taken in a trial of the OX40 agonist ivuxolimab. The receptors here all came from an adult with an advanced solid tumor such as melanoma, head and neck, liver or kidney cancer.

The CDR3 coding sequence is TGTGCCACCAGCACCGATATGGGGTCTATAAGCTACACCTTC. Encoded protein: CATSTDMGSISYTF. The rearrangement uses TRBV15 and TRBJ1-2; D unclear. V lost 4 bases and J 9 bases, leaving 18 bases between the germline ends. Per the germline V gene, CDR1 is LNHNV and CDR2 is YYDKDF (reference sequence). There are 14 residues in the CDR3. Full variable domain (missing parts from reference TRBV15 and TRBJ1-2): DAMVIQNPRYQVTQFGKPVTLSCSQTLNHNVMYWYQQKSSQAPKLLFHYYDKDFNNEADTPDNFQSRRPNTSFCFLDIRSPGLGDTAMYLCATSTDMGSISYTFGSGTRLTVV.

The V and J genes are TRBV6-6 and TRBJ2-3; no firm D call. The CDR3 length is 15 residues. From germline, CDR1 is MNHNY and CDR2 SVGAGI (reference sequence). With 3 bases removed from V and 4 bases from J, the gap between germline ends came to 14 bases. The CDR3 DNA is TGTGCCAGCAGTTATTCCCTCTCCCGCCCAGATACGCAGTATTTT. Translated: CASSYSLSRPDTQYF.

CDR3 bases: TGTGCCAGTAGTATGCCCTCCGGGGTCGACGAGCAGTACTTC. Translated, it gives CASSMPSGVDEQYF. V usage is TRBV19 and J usage is TRBJ2-7; D possibly corresponds to TRBD2 (5 bases). Germline lookup yields CDR1 LNHDA and CDR2 SQIVND (reference sequence). This CDR3 has 14 residues. The V and J ends lost 3 bases and 5 bases respectively, with 14 bases between them.

The chain employs TRBV6-5 and TRBJ2-1; D call uncertain. Germline-derived CDR1 and CDR2 are MNHEY and SVGAGI. With 2 bases removed from V and 10 bases from J, the gap between germline ends came to 12 bases. The CDR3 is 13 amino acids. This chain's CDR3 is CASSYVTLGEQFF. The CDR3 bases are TGTGCCAGCAGTTACGTGACTCTAGGGGAGCAGTTCTTC.

The chain is built from TRBV1 and TRBJ2-5; the table's TRBD2 call for D was not verified on the DNA. TRBV1 is termed a pseudogene. The CDR3 contains 13 residues. The CDR3 sequence is CTSSEGRQETQYF. CDR3 in DNA: TGCACCAGCAGTGAGGGCAGACAAGAGACCCAGTACTTC.

The genes are TRBV10-3 and TRBJ2-5; 12 nucleotides align to TRBD2. CDR3 length: 14 residues. Germline V lookup: CDR1 ENHRY, CDR2 SYGVKD. After removal of 6 bases from V and 4 bases from J, the junction contained 3 bases not matched to a gene. CDR3 DNA: TGTGCCATCAGCCAGACTAGCGGGGGAGAGACCCAGTACTTC. This gives the protein CAISQTSGGETQYF.

The chain links TRBV5-1 to TRBJ1-1, with D perhaps matching TRBD1 (5 bases). Germline V lookup: CDR1 SGHRS, CDR2 YFSETQ. V dropped 7 bases and J dropped 5 bases, with 15 bases sitting between them. The CDR3 sequence is 13 residues long. CDR3 region: CASALWGGTEAFF. The CDR3 nucleotides are TGCGCCAGCGCTCTATGGGGCGGGACTGAAGCTTTCTTT.

The CDR3 bases are TGTGCCAGCAGCCCATACCGACTAGCCTACGAGCAGTACTTC. This translates into CASSPYRLAYEQYF. The V gene is TRBV7-9, the J gene TRBJ2-7; a possible D gene is TRBD2 (6 bases). Germline assignment: CDR1 SEHNR and CDR2 FQNEAQ (reference sequence). CDR3 length: 14 amino acids. Trimming removed 5 bases from V and 2 bases from J, with 13 bases in between.

The genes are TRBV7-8 and TRBJ2-3; 11 nucleotides agree with TRBD2. Per the germline V gene, CDR1 is SGHVS and CDR2 is FQNEAQ. The CDR3 sequence is 14 residues long. V was clipped by 3 bases and J by 6 bases; unmatched bases: 2. In DNA, the CDR3 is TGTGCCAGCAGCTTCCGACTAGCGGGGGATACGCAGTATTTT. Translating gives CASSFRLAGDTQYF.

The chain combines TRBV4-1 with TRBJ2-2; D gene uncertain. CDR3 length: 15 residues. Looked up from germline, CDR1 is MGHRA and CDR2 is YSYEKL. Trimming removed 1 base from V and 2 bases from J, with 8 bases in between. The CDR3 region is CASSQVFTNTGELFF. CDR3 bases: TGCGCCAGCAGCCAAGTGTTTACTAACACCGGGGAGCTGTTTTTT.

Remarks on this clone: At one boundary the junction diverges from the germline segment, which might be a read error. This sequence joins TRBV10-2 and TRBJ2-3; 13 nucleotides align to TRBD2. From germline, CDR1 is WSHSY and CDR2 SAAADI. The CDR3 is 15 amino acids. The CDR3 DNA reads as TGCGCCAGCAGGGACCCGGGGACTAGCGGGGATATGCAGTATTTT. As protein: CASRDPGTSGDMQYF.

This chain uses TRBV7-2 with TRBJ1-1, with 8 bases lining up with TRBD1. The CDR3 loop spans 15 amino acids. The J segment lost 0 bases and the V segment lost 5 bases, leaving 5 bases of the junction unmatched. Germline V gene sequence: CDR1 SGHTA, CDR2 FQGNSA. CDR3 coding DNA: TGTGCCAGCAGCGGACGGGACAGGATGAACACTGAAGCTTTCTTT. As protein: CASSGRDRMNTEAFF.

The gene calls are TRBV5-1 and TRBJ2-3; tentative D call: TRBD2 (7 bases). CDR1 is SGHRS and CDR2 is YFSETQ in the germline V gene. The V and J ends lost 4 bases and 5 bases respectively, with 20 bases between them. The CDR3 runs 16 residues. In DNA, the CDR3 is TGCGCCAGCAGCCTGACCCCCTGGGGGGGCAAAGATACGCAGTATTTT. This gives the protein CASSLTPWGGKDTQYF.

CDR3 bases: TGTGCCTGGGGCCGACAGGGAAACTACGAGCAGTACTTC. It translates to CAWGRQGNYEQYF. This rearrangement joins TRBV30 to TRBJ2-7; TRBD1 matches 7 bases. Looked up from germline, CDR1 is GTSNPN and CDR2 is SVGIG (reference sequence). The CDR3 spans 13 residues. V shed 5 bases, J shed 3 bases, and the junction held 7 bases outside the gene matches.

This chain connects TRBV19 to TRBJ2-2, with 8 bases lining up with TRBD1. The CDR3 has 15 residues. Germline lookup yields CDR1 LNHDA and CDR2 SQIVND (reference sequence). J gave up 3 bases and V 7 bases, and 7 bases lay outside the gene matches. The CDR3 DNA sequence: TGTGCCAGTACTAGACAGGGGCGAGACACCGGGGAGCTGTTTTTT. Protein sequence: CASTRQGRDTGELFF.

V usage is TRBV28 and J usage is TRBJ2-5, with TRBD2 as a possible D gene (5 bases). The V gene lost 5 bases and the J gene lost 5 bases, with 18 bases spanning the gap. In germline, CDR1 is MDHEN, CDR2 SYDVKM. The CDR3 covers 15 residues. CDR3 bases: TGTGCCAGCAGTCCTCTGCGGGCCCTGGGGGAGACCCAGTACTTC. This encodes CASSPLRALGETQYF.

CDR3: CASSQDGTQAHSPLHF. The CDR3 bases are TGCGCCAGCAGCCAAGACGGGACCCAGGCCCATTCACCCCTCCACTTT. The V call is TRBV4-3, the J call TRBJ1-6; TRBD1 might be the D (5 bases). The CDR3 length is 16 residues. Germline V gene lookup returns CDR1 LGHNA and CDR2 YSLEER. V was pared by 0 bases and J by 8 bases, with 14 bases between.

The CDR3, as DNA: TGTGCAAGTCGGATTATAAGGACAGGGGACACCGGGGAGCTGTTTTTT. It translates to CASRIIRTGDTGELFF. The chain couples TRBV12-2 to TRBJ2-2; the D call TRBD1 from the table was never checked on the DNA. TRBV12-2 is a pseudogene segment. This CDR3 contains 16 residues.

This chain uses TRBV6-1 with TRBJ1-2; 7 positions agree with TRBD1. The CDR3 loop spans 13 amino acids. With 3 bases clipped from V and 7 bases from J, the junction kept 5 bases outside the gene matches. The germline V gene has CDR1 MNHNS and CDR2 SASEGT. CDR3 nucleotide sequence: TGTGCCAGCAGTGAGGACAGGAAAATTGGCTACACCTTC. It codes for CASSEDRKIGYTF.

The chain joins TRBV2 to TRBJ1-1; D not resolved. V lost 6 bases and J lost 4, with 12 bases in between. CDR3 length: 13 amino acids. CDR1 and CDR2 from the germline V gene are SNHLY and FYNNEI. The CDR3 DNA reads TGTGCCAGCAGGAGTCTTGAGGGCACTGAAGCTTTCTTT. Its protein product is CASRSLEGTEAFF.

In this sample, this clone turned up once. The rearrangement links TRBV7-3 to TRBJ2-3, with D possibly TRBD1 on 5 matching bases. Trimming took off 2 bases at V and 4 bases at J, with 10 bases between the two ends. The CDR3 runs 14 residues. Germline values: CDR1 SGHTA, CDR2 FQGTGA. CDR3 region: CASSLSGLADTQYF. Here the CDR3 DNA reads TGTGCCAGCAGCTTATCAGGGTTGGCAGATACGCAGTATTTT.

The V call is TRBV7-2, the J call TRBJ2-7; D not certain. The CDR3 runs 15 residues. Looked up from germline, CDR1 is SGHTA and CDR2 is FQGNSA. Trimming pared 6 bases from V and 2 bases from J, leaving 17 bases between. CDR3: CASSSDTNLAYEQYF. The CDR3 DNA reads as TGTGCCAGCAGTTCTGACACGAACCTAGCCTACGAGCAGTACTTC.

The chain couples TRBV7-9 to TRBJ2-4; D may be TRBD1 (6 bases). Trimming pared 1 base from V and 3 bases from J, leaving 19 bases between. Germline CDR1 is SEHNR and CDR2 is FQNEAQ (reference sequence). The CDR3 loop spans 18 amino acids. The CDR3 is CASSLVFYRDTGKNIQYF. Here the CDR3 DNA reads TGTGCCAGCAGCTTAGTCTTTTACAGGGATACCGGCAAAAACATTCAGTACTTC.

The genes are TRBV2 and TRBJ1-1, with 7 bases fitting TRBD1. V lost 6 bases and J lost 2; bases outside the gene matches: 6. Germline CDR1 and CDR2: SNHLY and FYNNEI. The CDR3 contains 14 residues. CDR3 sequence: CASSLWDRNTEAFF. CDR3 coding DNA: TGTGCCAGCAGCCTTTGGGACAGAAACACTGAAGCTTTCTTT.

The rearrangement joins TRBV5-4 to TRBJ2-5, with 7 bases that match TRBD2. The CDR3 extends over 17 amino acids. V trimming: 4 bases; J trimming: 0 bases; junction bases outside the gene matches: 12. In germline, CDR1 is SGHNT, CDR2 YYREEE (reference sequence). The CDR3, as DNA: TGTGCCAGCAGCCCACCCGGGAGGCGGGGGAACCAAGAGACCCAGTACTTC. Amino acids: CASSPPGRRGNQETQYF.

The V and J genes are TRBV11-2 and TRBJ2-4; D gene uncertain. This CDR3 has 14 amino acids. Germline values: CDR1 SGHAT, CDR2 FQNNGV. Trimming stripped 2 bases from V and 6 bases from J, with 11 bases between. Here the CDR3 reads CASSLTARRNIQYF. The CDR3 coding sequence is TGTGCCAGCAGCTTAACAGCCCGAAGAAACATTCAGTACTTC.